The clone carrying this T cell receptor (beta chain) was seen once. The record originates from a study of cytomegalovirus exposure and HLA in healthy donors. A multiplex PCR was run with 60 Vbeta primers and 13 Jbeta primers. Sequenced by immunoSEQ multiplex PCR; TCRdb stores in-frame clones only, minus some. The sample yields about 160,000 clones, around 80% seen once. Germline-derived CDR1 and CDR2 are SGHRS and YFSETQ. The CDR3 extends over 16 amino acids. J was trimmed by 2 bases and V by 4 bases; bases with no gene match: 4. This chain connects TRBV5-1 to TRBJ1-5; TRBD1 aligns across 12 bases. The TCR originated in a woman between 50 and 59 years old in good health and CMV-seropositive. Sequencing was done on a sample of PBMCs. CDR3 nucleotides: TGCGCCAGCAGCGAAGGGACAGGGGGCGGCAATCAGCCCCAGCATTTT. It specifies CASSEGTGGGNQPQHF.